This TCR beta chain was profiled in a study of metastatic and nonmetastatic thyroid tumors. This clone was detected many times. Other DNA sequences in this sample translate to the same CDR3. From the PCR reads, TCRdb re-called clones with MiXCR. The sample lists roughly 93,000 clones, roughly an eighth seen once, with roughly 12% in the top ten. No treatment of any kind had been given to any patient before thyroid surgery. Germline CDR1 SGDLS, CDR2 YYNGEE. The CDR3 covers 15 residues. J lost 8 bases, V lost 2 bases, and 11 bases had no gene match. This TCR was recovered from a female donor with papillary thyroid cancer or a benign thyroid nodule (not recorded which). Some clones in this sample may be carry-over from other donors' samples. Sequencing was carried out using blood. The V and J genes are TRBV9 and TRBJ1-2, with 8 positions matching TRBD1. CDR3: CASSVARTGGGGYTF. CDR3 DNA: TGTGCCAGCAGCGTCGCCCGAACAGGGGGTGGCGGCTACACCTTC. Combining the CDR3 with reference TRBV9 and TRBJ1-2 gives the whole variable domain DSGVTQTPKHLITATGQRVTLRCSPRSGDLSVYWYQQSLDQGLQFLIQYYNGEERAKGNILERFSAQQFPDLHSELNLSSLELGDSALYFCASSVARTGGGGYTFGSGTRLTVV.